The next 21 T cell receptor beta chains were all read from a single sample in a study of blood T cell repertoires in COVID-19. This table comes from immunoSEQ multiplex PCR, and its TCRdb copy is limited to in-frame clones, with some not included. The sample carries tens of thousands of clones, approximately 88% recorded once. The sequenced sample was peripheral blood. The receptor set was obtained from a man in his 70s with active COVID-19.

The rearrangement links TRBV2 to TRBJ2-1; D may be TRBD2 (6 bases). The CDR3 is 16 residues long. Germline assignment: CDR1 SNHLY and CDR2 FYNNEI. V dropped 3 bases and J dropped 0 bases, with 12 bases sitting between them. DNA for the CDR3: TGTGCCAGCAGTGACGGACGGGGGAGCTCCTACAATGAGCAGTTCTTC. Protein product: CASSDGRGSSYNEQFF.

The chain uses TRBV28 and TRBJ1-6; 9 bases align to TRBD1. The CDR3 contains 15 residues. V trimming: 6 bases; J trimming: 7 bases; junction bases outside the gene matches: 7. The germline V gene encodes CDR1 MDHEN and CDR2 SYDVKM. The CDR3 region has the DNA TGTGCCAGCAGCCCAGGGACAGGGTTGAATTCACCCCTCCACTTT. Its translation is CASSPGTGLNSPLHF.

J is TRBJ1-2 and V is TRBV9; a possible D gene is TRBD1 (6 bases). Between the trimmed V and J ends, which lost 6 bases and 4 bases, there was a span of 19 bases. Germline CDR1 reads SGDLS; CDR2 reads YYNGEE. CDR3 length equals 15 residues. The CDR3 region has the DNA TGTGCCAGCACCCAAGCCCCCGACAGGAGCTATGGCTACACCTTC. This translates into CASTQAPDRSYGYTF.

The V gene is TRBV27, the J gene TRBJ2-1; 12 bases are a match to TRBD1. The V gene end was trimmed by 4 bases and the J gene end by 9 bases; junction bases not matched to a gene: 16. The CDR3 contains 18 residues. CDR1 MNHEY and CDR2 SMNVEV come from the germline V gene (reference sequence). The CDR3 nucleotides read TGTGCCAGCAGTTACAATGATCGTGTCGGGACAGGGGGCTTTGAGCAGTTCTTC. Protein product: CASSYNDRVGTGGFEQFF.

A word on this clone: One end of the junction does not line up with germline, which may come from a read error. This chain uses TRBV28 with TRBJ2-1; TRBD1 agrees at 9 bases. Germline CDR1 is MDHEN and CDR2 is SYDVKM. This CDR3 has 15 amino acids. Here the CDR3 DNA reads TGCAATAACAGGGGGCAGGGGGAGGCCCTCTTAGGGCAGTTCTTC. Residues: CNNRGQGEALLGQFF. Full variable domain (outside the CDR3, taken from reference TRBV28 and TRBJ2-1): DVKVTQSSRYLVKRTGEKVFLECVQDMDHENMFWYRQDPGLGLRLIYFSYDVKMKEKGDIPEGYSVSREKKERFSLILESASTNQTSMYLCNNRGQGEALLGQFFGPGTRLTVL.

The chain has TRBV5-1 and TRBJ1-1; 8 bases are a match to TRBD1. Per germline, CDR1 SGHRS and CDR2 YFSETQ. V was pared by 3 bases and J by 1 base, with 5 bases of the junction left unmatched. This CDR3 comprises 15 residues. The CDR3 DNA reads as TGCGCCAGCAGCTCCACCGGGACAGGGAACACTGAAGCTTTCTTT. This codes for CASSSTGTGNTEAFF.

The chain recombines TRBV3-1 (or the pseudogene TRBV3-2) with TRBJ1-1; D gene uncertain. Trimming pared 4 bases from V and 7 bases from J, leaving 13 bases between. Germline V lookup: CDR1 LGHDT, CDR2 YNNKEL (reference sequence). CDR3 size: 13 residues. CDR3 coding DNA: TGTGCCAGCAGCCTTGGACCTCGGGGTGAAGCTTTCTTT. This encodes CASSLGPRGEAFF.

CDR3 residues: CASTWTGRLNTEAFF. The CDR3 DNA reads as TGTGCCAGCACCTGGACAGGGCGGTTGAACACTGAAGCTTTCTTT. The rearrangement joins TRBV6-5 to TRBJ1-1; 8 nucleotides align to TRBD1. This CDR3 spans 15 amino acids. Germline-derived CDR1 and CDR2 are MNHEY and SVGAGI. Trimming took 7 bases from V and 0 from J; bases not matched to a gene: 7.

The gene calls are TRBV7-6 and TRBJ1-1, with D unresolved. Germline-derived CDR1 and CDR2 are SGHVS and FNYEAQ. With 0 bases removed from V and 3 bases from J, the gap between germline ends came to 17 bases. The CDR3 loop spans 17 amino acids. DNA for the CDR3: TGTGCCAGCAGCTTAGCTCGGACGGAGGAATGGTACACTGAAGCTTTCTTT. Translation gives CASSLARTEEWYTEAFF.

CDR3 sequence reads: CASSLARGNGYTF. The CDR3 DNA is TGTGCCAGCAGCTTAGCCAGAGGGAATGGCTACACCTTC. The V and J genes are TRBV7-8 and TRBJ1-2; D remains ambiguous. Germline V gene data show CDR1 as SGHVS and CDR2 as FQNEAQ. Trimming shortened V by 0 bases and J by 6 bases, and 8 bases separated the two germline ends. The length of the CDR3 is 13 residues. The entire variable domain, with the rest obtained from reference TRBV7-8 and TRBJ1-2, is as follows: GAGVSQSPRYKVAKRGQDVALRCDPISGHVSLFWYQQALGQGPEFLTYFQNEAQLDKSGLPSDRFFAERPEGSVSTLKIQRTQQEDSAVYLCASSLARGNGYTFGSGTRLTVV.

The gene calls are TRBV7-9 and TRBJ1-2; TRBD1 matches 7 bases. This CDR3 is 13 amino acids long. CDR1 is SEHNR, CDR2 FQNEAQ, per germline (reference sequence). With V trimmed by 5 bases and J by 4 bases, 4 bases remained unmatched. In DNA form, the CDR3 reads TGTGCCAGCAGCCCACAGGGGACCTATGGCTACACCTTC. This encodes CASSPQGTYGYTF.

This chain uses TRBV18 with TRBJ1-1; D ambiguous. CDR1 is KGHSH and CDR2 is LQKENI in the germline V gene. The CDR3 covers 14 residues. V lost 1 base and J 2 bases, leaving 8 bases between the germline ends. The CDR3 nucleotides are TGTGCCAGCTCACCACTACGCGGTAACACTGAAGCTTTCTTT. Its translation: CASSPLRGNTEAFF. Together with reference TRBV18 and TRBJ1-1, the CDR3 gives the full variable domain: NAGVMQNPRHLVRRRGQEARLRCSPMKGHSHVYWYRQLPEEGLKFMVYLQKENIIDESGMPKERFSAEFPKEGPSILRIQQVVRGDSAAYFCASSPLRGNTEAFFGQGTRLTVV.

The chain links TRBV15 to TRBJ2-1, with D tentatively TRBD2 (6 bases). Trimming removed 3 bases from V and 13 bases from J, with 19 bases in between. The CDR3 is made up of 14 amino acids. Germline CDR1 reads LNHNV; CDR2 reads YYDKDF (reference sequence). CDR3 sequence (DNA): TGTGCCACCAGCAGCCGGGACTTCCAATCGGCCCAGTTCTTC. As protein: CATSSRDFQSAQFF.

CDR3 nucleotide sequence: TGTGCCAGCAGCTTGAGTTACTTTTCGAACGAGCAGTACTTC. Its translation: CASSLSYFSNEQYF. The J gene is TRBJ2-7, the V gene TRBV5-4; the D is unclear. Deletions cut 1 base from V and 5 bases from J, with 13 bases between. The CDR3 covers 14 residues. Germline V lookup: CDR1 SGHNT, CDR2 YYREEE (reference sequence).

The chain combines TRBV6-2 or TRBV6-3 with TRBJ2-1, with D possibly TRBD2 on 6 matching bases. The V gene's germline CDR1 is MNHEY and CDR2 SVGEGT. The CDR3 runs 13 residues. Trimming cost V 4 bases and J 7 bases, with 11 bases left between them. In nucleotides, the CDR3 is TGTGCCAGCAGTTTTCTAGCGTCGAATGAGCAGTTCTTC. This codes for CASSFLASNEQFF.

This clone was observed once. The chain couples TRBV28 to TRBJ2-5; TRBD1 is a possible D gene (5 bases). Deletions cut 6 bases from V and 2 bases from J, with 7 bases between. This CDR3 has 12 amino acids. Per germline, CDR1 MDHEN and CDR2 SYDVKM. The chain's CDR3 is CASRRGQETQYF. DNA of the CDR3: TGTGCCAGCAGAAGGGGTCAAGAGACCCAGTACTTC.

The rearrangement uses TRBV18 and TRBJ2-3; D might be TRBD2 (6 bases). Germline loops: CDR1 KGHSH, CDR2 LQKENI. The CDR3 totals 14 residues. V lost 6 bases, J lost 3 bases, and 13 bases lay in between. This CDR3 is CASSLLEGTDTQYF. The CDR3 DNA sequence: TGTGCCAGCTCCCTACTGGAGGGGACAGATACGCAGTATTTT.

The CDR3: CSARPVYGYTF. CDR3 DNA: TGCAGTGCTAGACCTGTCTATGGCTACACCTTC. The rearrangement links TRBV20-1 to TRBJ1-2; no definite D call. Germline V gene data show CDR1 as DFQATT and CDR2 as SNEGSKA (reference sequence). The CDR3 spans 11 residues. V gave up 2 bases and J gave up 4 bases, with 5 bases separating them.

This sequence joins TRBV7-9 and TRBJ1-4, with D hard to call. The CDR3 runs 13 residues. With 8 bases removed from V and 8 bases from J, the gap between germline ends came to 15 bases. Germline-derived CDR1 and CDR2 are SEHNR and FQNEAQ (reference sequence). The CDR3 here is CASSRALREKLFF. The CDR3 DNA reads TGTGCCAGCTCGAGGGCCCTAAGGGAAAAACTGTTTTTT. The full variable domain, in which reference TRBV7-9 and TRBJ1-4 provide the parts outside the CDR3, is DTGVSQNPRHKITKRGQNVTFRCDPISEHNRLYWYRQTLGQGPEFLTYFQNEAQLEKSRLLSDRFSAERPKGSFSTLEIQRTEQGDSAMYLCASSRALREKLFFGSGTQLSVL.

This clone was seen only once. V is TRBV28 and J is TRBJ2-5; 7 bases line up with TRBD2. The CDR3 spans 15 residues. Germline V gene sequence: CDR1 MDHEN, CDR2 SYDVKM. V lost 5 bases and J lost 5; bases outside the gene matches: 11. CDR3 DNA sequence: TGTGCCAGCAGTGGCGGGACGGCCGGGAGGGAGACCCAGTACTTC. The encoded protein is CASSGGTAGRETQYF.

The chain employs TRBV5-1 and TRBJ2-7; TRBD1 is a possible D gene (6 bases). V lost 2 bases, J lost 3 bases, and 15 bases lay in between. This CDR3 contains 15 residues. Looked up from germline, CDR1 is SGHRS and CDR2 is YFSETQ. The CDR3 sequence: CASSFGPTGFYEQYF. In nucleotides, the CDR3 is TGCGCCAGCAGCTTTGGCCCAACAGGGTTCTACGAGCAGTACTTC.